Each of the 14 T cell receptor beta chains below was sequenced from the same sample in a study of blood T cell repertoires in COVID-19. TCRdb's copy holds only in-frame clones and misses some; the assay was immunoSEQ multiplex PCR. The sample includes over 300,000 clones, around 90% of them seen just once. The specimen was peripheral blood. Source of these receptors: a man between 18 and 29 years old who had recovered from COVID-19.

The chain joins TRBV11-3 to TRBJ2-7; 10 bases line up with TRBD1. The germline CDR1 and CDR2 sequences are SGHNT and YENEEA. This CDR3 has 18 residues. The trim removed 5 bases at V and 2 bases at J, leaving 15 bases unmatched. This CDR3 reads CASSHEISPGTGAYEQYF. CDR3 coding DNA: TGTGCCAGCAGCCACGAGATTTCCCCCGGGACAGGGGCCTACGAGCAGTACTTC.

The rearrangement joins TRBV2 to TRBJ1-3; 10 bases agree with TRBD1. V dropped 6 bases and J dropped 6; count of bases not matched to a gene: 5. The CDR3 covers 14 residues. CDR1 is SNHLY, CDR2 FYNNEI, per germline. The CDR3 DNA follows: TGTGCCAGCAGCCCGGACAGGGGGAAAAACACCATATATTTT. Protein: CASSPDRGKNTIYF.

This chain uses TRBV19 with TRBJ1-5; D is unresolved. The CDR3 is 15 amino acids. V lost 5 bases and J 0 bases, leaving 11 bases between the germline ends. Germline V gene data show CDR1 as LNHDA and CDR2 as SQIVND (reference sequence). The CDR3 here is CASSVQLYSNQPQHF. The CDR3 nucleotides are TGTGCCAGTAGTGTACAGCTATATAGCAATCAGCCCCAGCATTTT.

The J gene is TRBJ1-1, the V gene TRBV11-3; D unclear. Germline-derived CDR1 and CDR2 are SGHNT and YENEEA. This CDR3 is built from 13 residues. V was clipped by 4 bases and J by 1 base, with 7 bases between them. CDR3 amino acids: CASSWEENTEAFF. The DNA for the CDR3 is TGTGCCAGCAGCTGGGAGGAGAACACTGAAGCTTTCTTT.

The chain links TRBV7-9 to TRBJ1-2, with 7 bases that match TRBD1. Germline loops: CDR1 SEHNR, CDR2 FQNEAQ (reference sequence). The CDR3 is 12 amino acids. The V segment lost 6 bases and the J segment 5 bases; nucleotides outside the gene matches: 3. The DNA of the CDR3 is TGTGCCAGCAGGGGGACAGCGTATGGCTACACCTTC. Translated: CASRGTAYGYTF. Looking up the rest from reference TRBV7-9 and TRBJ1-2 gives the full variable domain: DTGVSQNPRHKITKRGQNVTFRCDPISEHNRLYWYRQTLGQGPEFLTYFQNEAQLEKSRLLSDRFSAERPKGSFSTLEIQRTEQGDSAMYLCASRGTAYGYTFGSGTRLTVV.

The chain couples TRBV27 to TRBJ2-7, with 10 bases that match TRBD1. V was pared by 5 bases and J by 2 bases, with 6 bases of the junction left unmatched. The V gene's germline CDR1 is MNHEY and CDR2 SMNVEV (reference sequence). The CDR3 covers 15 residues. The CDR3 DNA follows: TGTGCCAGCAGTCTCACCGGGACAGGGGCCTACGAGCAGTACTTC. Amino acids: CASSLTGTGAYEQYF.

In the case of this clone: Without the conserved terminal phenylalanine or tryptophan, this CDR3 likely stems from a read error. The DNA is left out, because the CDR3 cannot be placed on it with certainty; the CDR3 is given as TCRdb lists it. The V gene is TRBV21-1, the J gene TRBJ2-7; TRBD2 was called by the table and not checked on the DNA. TRBV21-1 corresponds to a pseudogene. The CDR3 sequence runs 8 residues, both termini included. The chain's CDR3 is CASSKGAA.

The gene calls are TRBV5-1 and TRBJ2-4, with a possible D match to TRBD2 (6 bases). Germline V gene sequence: CDR1 SGHRS, CDR2 YFSETQ. Trimming stripped 3 bases from V and 0 bases from J, with 13 bases between. This CDR3 has 16 amino acids. CDR3 protein: CASSSGASLAKNIQYF. As DNA, the CDR3 is TGCGCCAGCAGCTCGGGAGCATCCCTAGCCAAAAACATTCAGTACTTC.

The chain joins TRBV27 to TRBJ1-1; D unresolved. The CDR3 has 15 amino acids. The ends were cut back, 3 bases at V and 4 bases at J, with 15 bases in the middle. CDR1 and CDR2 from the germline V gene are MNHEY and SMNVEV (reference sequence). The CDR3: CASSLLPPRSTEAFF. The CDR3 bases are TGTGCCAGCAGTTTGCTGCCACCCCGGAGCACTGAAGCTTTCTTT.

Worth noting for this clone: Other DNA sequences in the sample encode the same CDR3. The CDR3 is CASSLRQGTDTQYF. CDR3 DNA sequence: TGCGCCAGCAGCTTAAGGCAGGGCACAGATACGCAGTATTTT. The chain is built from TRBV5-1 and TRBJ2-3; D unresolved. The CDR3 sequence is 14 residues long. The V gene's germline CDR1 is SGHRS and CDR2 YFSETQ. V shed 2 bases and J shed 1 base, with 8 bases lying between them.

In regard to this clone: This same CDR3 is encoded by further DNA sequences in the sample. The V call is TRBV7-6, the J call TRBJ2-7, with 13 bases identical to TRBD2. Trimming cost V 3 bases and J 0 bases; bases outside gene matches: 2. CDR3 length: 16 residues. The germline V gene has CDR1 SGHVS and CDR2 FNYEAQ. The CDR3 sequence is CASSLGLAGSSYEQYF. The CDR3, as DNA: TGTGCCAGCAGCTTGGGACTAGCGGGGAGCTCCTACGAGCAGTACTTC.

This clone has just one count. The chain carries TRBV27 and TRBJ2-6; 10 bases are a match to TRBD1. Germline V gene data show CDR1 as MNHEY and CDR2 as SMNVEV (reference sequence). Unmatched junction bases numbered 7, after V lost 8 bases and J lost 0 bases. The CDR3 has 17 amino acids. The chain's CDR3 is CASGSGTGDSGANVLTF. In DNA form, the CDR3 reads TGTGCCAGCGGCTCCGGGACAGGGGACTCTGGGGCCAACGTCCTGACTTTC.

The rearrangement uses TRBV11-1 and TRBJ2-3, with no clear D. CDR3 length equals 11 residues. V was clipped by 5 bases and J by 3 bases, with 3 bases between them. From germline, CDR1 is SGHAT and CDR2 FQDESV (reference sequence). CDR3 residues: CASSITDTQYF. The CDR3 DNA is TGTGCCAGCAGCATAACAGATACGCAGTATTTT.

This chain uses TRBV7-9 with TRBJ1-1; 8 bases map to TRBD1. J gave up 0 bases and V 5 bases, and 8 bases lay outside the gene matches. This CDR3 is built from 16 residues. Germline V lookup: CDR1 SEHNR, CDR2 FQNEAQ (reference sequence). The CDR3 nucleotides are TGTGCCAGCAGCCCTCAGGGGGCGGGGGTGAACACTGAAGCTTTCTTT. This sequence encodes CASSPQGAGVNTEAFF. Based on the CDR3 plus reference TRBV7-9 and TRBJ1-1, the full variable domain is DTGVSQNPRHKITKRGQNVTFRCDPISEHNRLYWYRQTLGQGPEFLTYFQNEAQLEKSRLLSDRFSAERPKGSFSTLEIQRTEQGDSAMYLCASSPQGAGVNTEAFFGQGTRLTVV.